Following are 32 T cell receptor beta chains from one sample sequenced in a study of T cell changes during pregnancy in multiple sclerosis. Sequenced by immunoSEQ multiplex PCR; TCRdb stores in-frame clones only, minus some. The table includes 19,000 or so clones, 88% detected once. Sample: CD4+ T cells from peripheral blood mononuclear cells, taken in the first trimester of pregnancy. The receptors come from a female donor in good health, enrolled as a control in a pregnancy study.

This chain connects TRBV20-1 to TRBJ2-7; the match to TRBD2 covers 7 bases. CDR1 and CDR2 (germline): DFQATT, SNEGSKA (reference sequence). The CDR3 loop spans 11 amino acids. V was clipped by 5 bases and J by 3 bases; unmatched bases: 1. The CDR3 DNA is TGCAGTGCTCGGACTAGCTACGAGCAGTACTTC. Translating it yields CSARTSYEQYF.

The chain uses TRBV6-6 and TRBJ1-1, with D unclear. Germline CDR1 MNHNY, CDR2 SVGAGI (reference sequence). The CDR3 length is 12 residues. Trimming pared 5 bases from V and 5 bases from J, leaving 9 bases between. CDR3 DNA sequence: TGTGCCAGCAGTAGCCGCGGGACTGAAGCTTTCTTT. Translating it yields CASSSRGTEAFF.

The CDR3 bases are TGTGCCAGCGGGACAGGGGGTGGCTACACCTTC. Protein sequence: CASGTGGGYTF. The chain employs TRBV7-9 and TRBJ1-2, with 11 bases aligning to TRBD1. Trimming took 8 bases from V and 7 from J; bases not matched to a gene: 0. Germline assignment: CDR1 SEHNR and CDR2 FQNEAQ (reference sequence). The length of the CDR3 is 11 residues.

The V gene is TRBV6-5, the J gene TRBJ1-2, with TRBD1 as a possible D gene (5 bases). Trimming shortened V by 2 bases and J by 8 bases, and 9 bases separated the two germline ends. Per the germline V gene, CDR1 is MNHEY and CDR2 is SVGAGI. The length of the CDR3 is 12 residues. CDR3 nucleotides: TGTGCCAGCAGTTACGCAGGGAACGGCTACACCTTC. Translation: CASSYAGNGYTF.

The rearrangement uses TRBV6-1 and TRBJ1-2, with a possible D match to TRBD1 (5 bases). Deletions cut 2 bases from V and 4 bases from J, with 14 bases between. The CDR3 sequence is 15 residues long. From germline, CDR1 is MNHNS and CDR2 SASEGT. The CDR3 protein is CASSESWGGSYGYTF. CDR3 in DNA: TGTGCCAGCAGTGAATCGTGGGGGGGTAGCTATGGCTACACCTTC.

This chain uses TRBV4-3 with TRBJ2-7, with 7 bases aligning to TRBD1. V dropped 1 base and J dropped 2; count of bases not matched to a gene: 5. The CDR3 covers 15 residues. From germline, CDR1 is LGHNA and CDR2 YSLEER. The CDR3 reads CASSQVIGTAYEQYF. CDR3 nucleotide sequence: TGCGCCAGCAGCCAAGTGATCGGGACAGCCTACGAGCAGTACTTC.

The chain has TRBV7-8 and TRBJ2-3; 7 bases agree with TRBD1. The germline V gene encodes CDR1 SGHVS and CDR2 FQNEAQ. The CDR3 is made up of 14 amino acids. The ends lost 4 bases at V and 12 bases at J; junction bases unmatched: 13. The CDR3 DNA reads as TGTGCCAGCAGCTCCATCCCCGGGACAGCCGATCAGTATTTT. Translation: CASSSIPGTADQYF.

The chain is built from TRBV7-2 and TRBJ1-6; D is undetermined. Per the germline V gene, CDR1 is SGHTA and CDR2 is FQGNSA. The CDR3 spans 15 residues. Between the trimmed V and J ends, which lost 5 bases and 0 bases, there was a span of 8 bases. For the CDR3, the DNA is TGTGCCAGCAGCCCCGGGAGCTCCTATAATTCACCCCTCCACTTT. As protein: CASSPGSSYNSPLHF.

This chain joins TRBV6-5 and TRBJ2-3; 7 bases align to TRBD2. Trimming removed 5 bases from V and 2 bases from J; junction bases left unmatched: 7. Germline lookup yields CDR1 MNHEY and CDR2 SVGAGI. The CDR3 spans 15 residues. The CDR3 DNA is TGTGCCAGCAGTGCTAGCGGCCACTCCACAGATACGCAGTATTTT. Residues: CASSASGHSTDTQYF.

The chain carries TRBV5-4 and TRBJ2-7; a weak D match, TRBD1 (5 bases). This CDR3 spans 14 amino acids. CDR1 and CDR2 (germline): SGHNT, YYREEE (reference sequence). Trimming took off 0 bases at V and 6 bases at J, with 13 bases between the two ends. This CDR3 is CASSLAPTGTEQYF. CDR3 nucleotides: TGTGCCAGCAGCTTGGCGCCTACAGGCACCGAGCAGTACTTC.

The chain joins TRBV25-1 to TRBJ2-5; TRBD1 aligns across 9 bases. This CDR3 is built from 15 residues. Germline V lookup: CDR1 MGHDK, CDR2 SYGVNS. Trimming removed 7 bases from V and 5 bases from J; junction bases left unmatched: 11. DNA for the CDR3: TGTGCCAGCACAGGGGGACAGGGTTGGTGGGAGACCCAGTACTTC. It yields the protein CASTGGQGWWETQYF.

This clone came up once. The V and J genes are TRBV30 and TRBJ1-1; D gene unclear. The ends were cut back, 0 bases at V and 5 bases at J, with 10 bases in the middle. The CDR3 covers 13 residues. Germline CDR1 reads GTSNPN; CDR2 reads SVGIG (reference sequence). This CDR3 reads CAWSVRVRTEAFF. The CDR3 DNA follows: TGTGCCTGGAGTGTACGGGTCCGGACTGAAGCTTTCTTT.

The chain uses TRBV6-5 and TRBJ2-7; TRBD1 matches 7 bases. V lost 2 bases to trimming and J lost 3 bases; unmatched junction nucleotides: 4. CDR3 size: 14 residues. In germline, CDR1 is MNHEY, CDR2 SVGAGI. The CDR3 loop reads CASSYTRDSYEQYF. CDR3 DNA sequence: TGTGCCAGCAGTTACACCCGGGACAGCTACGAGCAGTACTTC.

The genes are TRBV5-1 and TRBJ2-3, with 12 bases fitting TRBD2. Germline CDR1 SGHRS, CDR2 YFSETQ. Losses at the gene ends were 4 bases for V and 3 bases for J; bases not matched to a gene: 6. The length of the CDR3 is 16 residues. The CDR3 region has the DNA TGCGCCAGCAGCCCTAGCGGGAGGGGTGGTACAGATACGCAGTATTTT. It translates to CASSPSGRGGTDTQYF. The whole variable domain, filled in from reference TRBV5-1 and TRBJ2-3, reads KAGVTQTPRYLIKTRGQQVTLSCSPISGHRSVSWYQQTPGQGLQFLFEYFSETQRNKGNFPGRFSGRQFSNSRSEMNVSTLELGDSALYLCASSPSGRGGTDTQYFGPGTRLTVL.

This chain uses TRBV5-1 with TRBJ1-2, with 7 bases lining up with TRBD1. Trimming at V came to 5 bases and at J to 3 bases, leaving 1 base not matched to a gene. This CDR3 region has 12 residues. Germline values: CDR1 SGHRS, CDR2 YFSETQ. The CDR3 reads CASSTGDYGYTF. Written as DNA, the CDR3 is TGCGCCAGCAGTACAGGGGACTATGGCTACACCTTC.

The rearrangement uses TRBV27 and TRBJ2-7, with 7 bases identical to TRBD2. Per germline, CDR1 MNHEY and CDR2 SMNVEV (reference sequence). There are 14 residues in the CDR3. V lost 10 bases to trimming and J lost 2 bases; unmatched junction nucleotides: 11. In nucleotides, the CDR3 is TGTGCCACCCGACCTAGCGGTGGGCCCTACGAGCAGTACTTC. Amino acids: CATRPSGGPYEQYF.

The chain employs TRBV5-6 and TRBJ1-3, with D uncertain. Trimming took off 4 bases at V and 1 base at J, with 18 bases between the two ends. Germline-derived CDR1 and CDR2 are SGHDT and YYEEEE. This CDR3 contains 17 residues. CDR3 nucleotides: TGTGCCAGCAGCCCCCTCGGTATCGTTGAATCTGGAAACACCATATATTTT. Translation: CASSPLGIVESGNTIYF.

This chain connects TRBV19 to TRBJ2-5, with 8 positions matching TRBD1. This CDR3 has 14 residues. The J segment lost 2 bases and the V segment lost 3 bases, leaving 2 bases of the junction unmatched. Germline V gives CDR1 LNHDA, CDR2 SQIVND (reference sequence). The CDR3 is CASSIGTGQETQYF. The DNA of the CDR3 is TGTGCCAGTAGTATCGGGACAGGACAAGAGACCCAGTACTTC. The variable domain in full, completed from reference TRBV19 and TRBJ2-5, reads DGGITQSPKYLFRKEGQNVTLSCEQNLNHDAMYWYRQDPGQGLRLIYYSQIVNDFQKGDIAEGYSVSREKKESFPLTVTSAQKNPTAFYLCASSIGTGQETQYFGPGTRLLVL.

The genes are TRBV6-1 and TRBJ2-1, with 11 bases lining up with TRBD2. The CDR3 totals 19 residues. CDR1 and CDR2 from the germline V gene are MNHNS and SASEGT. The V gene end was trimmed by 3 bases and the J gene end by 3 bases; junction bases not matched to a gene: 13. The CDR3 region has the DNA TGTGCCAGCAGTGATACCCTTCATCCGGGACTAGCGGTCTACAATGAGCAGTTCTTC. It is translated as CASSDTLHPGLAVYNEQFF.

The chain is built from TRBV14 and TRBJ1-1; a weak D match, TRBD1 (5 bases). This CDR3 is built from 14 residues. Trimming cost V 0 bases and J 0 bases, with 5 bases left between them. The germline V gene has CDR1 SGHDN and CDR2 FVKESK. CDR3 DNA sequence: TGTGCCAGCAGCCAAGAAGGGGTGAACACTGAAGCTTTCTTT. Residues: CASSQEGVNTEAFF.

V gene TRBV30 combines with J gene TRBJ2-5; 10 nucleotides line up with TRBD1. Trimming cost V 5 bases and J 1 base; bases outside gene matches: 7. This CDR3 is 15 amino acids long. From germline, CDR1 is GTSNPN and CDR2 SVGIG (reference sequence). DNA for the CDR3: TGTGCCTGGGTACTTTGGGACAGGGGCCAAGAGACCCAGTACTTC. This codes for CAWVLWDRGQETQYF.

The J gene is TRBJ1-6, the V gene TRBV19; TRBD1 matches 9 bases. The CDR3 length is 18 residues. Per the germline V gene, CDR1 is LNHDA and CDR2 is SQIVND (reference sequence). The trim removed 0 bases at V and 6 bases at J, leaving 9 bases unmatched. The CDR3 DNA follows: TGTGCCAGTAGTATAGAACCTCTAGGGACAGGGACTAATTCACCCCTCCACTTT. It translates to CASSIEPLGTGTNSPLHF.

This rearrangement joins TRBV14 to TRBJ2-1; TRBD2 agrees at 7 bases. The CDR3 length is 14 residues. Trimming removed 4 bases from V and 1 base from J; junction bases left unmatched: 1. Germline V lookup: CDR1 SGHDN, CDR2 FVKESK. This CDR3 reads CASSPRESYNEQFF. As DNA, the CDR3 is TGTGCCAGCAGCCCGCGGGAGTCCTACAATGAGCAGTTCTTC.

The chain couples TRBV7-2 to TRBJ2-7; 7 bases are a match to TRBD1. This CDR3 region has 17 residues. The J segment lost 3 bases and the V segment lost 3 bases, leaving 14 bases of the junction unmatched. Germline assignment: CDR1 SGHTA and CDR2 FQGNSA. The chain's CDR3 is CASSLSGWGTEFYEQYF. The DNA of the CDR3 is TGTGCCAGCAGCTTGAGTGGATGGGGGACAGAATTCTACGAGCAGTACTTC. Supplemented by reference TRBV7-2 and TRBJ2-7, the full variable domain reads GAGVSQSPSNKVTEKGKDVELRCDPISGHTALYWYRQSLGQGLEFLIYFQGNSAPDKSGLPSDRFSAERTGGSVSTLTIQRTQQEDSAVYLCASSLSGWGTEFYEQYFGPGTRLTVT.

The V and J genes are TRBV18 and TRBJ2-5; TRBD1 might be the D (6 bases). The CDR3 has 15 residues. V shed 5 bases and J shed 2 bases, with 15 bases lying between them. Germline assignment: CDR1 KGHSH and CDR2 LQKENI. Here the CDR3 DNA reads TGTGCCAGCTCAGCACAACAGGGTTTACAAGAGACCCAGTACTTC. This encodes CASSAQQGLQETQYF. The full variable domain, its missing parts supplied by reference TRBV18 and TRBJ2-5, is NAGVMQNPRHLVRRRGQEARLRCSPMKGHSHVYWYRQLPEEGLKFMVYLQKENIIDESGMPKERFSAEFPKEGPSILRIQQVVRGDSAAYFCASSAQQGLQETQYFGPGTRLLVL.

This chain uses TRBV6-5 with TRBJ1-1; maybe TRBD1 (6 bases). This CDR3 region has 15 residues. With 0 bases removed from V and 6 bases from J, the gap between germline ends came to 14 bases. The germline gives CDR1 MNHEY, CDR2 SVGAGI. The CDR3 sequence is CASSYSAGAVSEAFF. The CDR3 coding sequence is TGTGCCAGCAGTTACTCCGCAGGGGCTGTTTCTGAAGCTTTCTTT.

The rearrangement uses TRBV6-5 and TRBJ1-1, with a tentative D call TRBD1 (5 bases). V lost 8 bases and J lost 4, with 14 bases in between. CDR3 size: 13 residues. Germline values: CDR1 MNHEY, CDR2 SVGAGI. DNA of the CDR3: TGTGCCAGCCTACGGGGGGAGGGCACTGAAGCTTTCTTT. This sequence encodes CASLRGEGTEAFF.

The chain has TRBV25-1 and TRBJ1-6, with D possibly being TRBD1 (6 bases). Trimming cost V 6 bases and J 6 bases, with 12 bases left between them. This CDR3 is built from 14 residues. Germline V gives CDR1 MGHDK, CDR2 SYGVNS. The CDR3 reads CASRAGAPNSPLHF. Here the CDR3 DNA reads TGTGCCAGCAGGGCAGGGGCCCCTAATTCACCCCTCCACTTT.

This clone was seen once. The chain joins TRBV6-1 to TRBJ2-5, with TRBD2 matching over 10 bases. CDR3 length: 18 amino acids. Germline V lookup: CDR1 MNHNS, CDR2 SASEGT. The ends lost 3 bases at V and 0 bases at J; junction bases unmatched: 10. CDR3 sequence: CASSDPIWTSGYQETQYF. In nucleotides, the CDR3 is TGTGCCAGCAGTGACCCAATTTGGACTAGCGGTTACCAAGAGACCCAGTACTTC.

This clone was seen a single time. This chain links TRBV5-8 with TRBJ2-7, with 9 bases that match TRBD1. This CDR3 has 14 amino acids. The germline CDR1 and CDR2 sequences are SGHTS and YDEGEE. The junction had 1 base not matched to a gene; V was cut back by 0 bases and J by 3 bases. CDR3 region: CASSLGQGDYEQYF. CDR3 in DNA: TGTGCCAGCAGCTTGGGACAGGGGGACTACGAGCAGTACTTC.

This chain connects TRBV7-9 to TRBJ1-1; 7 nucleotides align to TRBD1. The junction had 18 bases not matched to a gene; V was cut back by 5 bases and J by 3 bases. The CDR3 totals 18 residues. Germline V CDR1 and CDR2: SEHNR, FQNEAQ (reference sequence). DNA of the CDR3: TGTGCCAGCAGCGGGGGTTTTATAGGGGGCGATCGGGACACTGAAGCTTTCTTT. This gives the protein CASSGGFIGGDRDTEAFF.

The V and J genes are TRBV9 and TRBJ2-7, with 9 bases lining up with TRBD2. V lost 4 bases to trimming and J lost 7 bases; unmatched junction nucleotides: 6. This CDR3 has 13 residues. Looked up from germline, CDR1 is SGDLS and CDR2 is YYNGEE. The CDR3 sequence: CASSRGGGAEQYF. CDR3 DNA sequence: TGTGCCAGCAGCCGCGGGGGGGGCGCGGAGCAGTACTTC.